This T cell receptor (beta chain) is from a study of blood T cell repertoires in COVID-19. TCRdb's copy holds only in-frame clones and misses some; the assay was immunoSEQ multiplex PCR. The repertoire has over 400,000 clones, roughly 89% of them found once; the top ten carry about 8%. Germline V CDR1 and CDR2: LNHDA, SQIVND (reference sequence). V dropped 7 bases and J dropped 7 bases, with 11 bases sitting between them. This CDR3 region has 13 residues. This clone has just a few counts. The clonotype comes from a woman aged 45-65 years with COVID-19, enrolled during active disease. The chain combines TRBV19 with TRBJ1-6; D is uncertain. Sequenced input: peripheral blood. The CDR3: CASKVAVNSPLHF. The CDR3 DNA follows: TGTGCCAGTAAAGTAGCAGTCAATTCACCCCTCCACTTT. The variable domain in full, completed from reference TRBV19 and TRBJ1-6, reads DGGITQSPKYLFRKEGQNVTLSCEQNLNHDAMYWYRQDPGQGLRLIYYSQIVNDFQKGDIAEGYSVSREKKESFPLTVTSAQKNPTAFYLCASKVAVNSPLHFGNGTRLTVT.